The 5 T cell receptor beta chains reported below all come from one sample, sequenced in a study of OX40 agonist ivuxolimab in advanced cancers. Clones were sequenced by immunoSEQ multiplex PCR, and TCRdb holds only the in-frame ones, with some missing. The sample gives under 20,000 clones, less than 90% of which show up once; roughly 15% is in the top ten. This sample comprised CD4+ or CD8+ T cells sorted from blood, obtained in a trial of the OX40 agonist ivuxolimab. These receptors all stem from an adult with an advanced solid tumor such as melanoma, head and neck, liver or kidney cancer.

This clone was picked up one time. The chain joins TRBV11-3 to TRBJ2-3; D gene uncertain. Trimming removed 0 bases at V and 6 bases at J, with 7 bases between. Germline V CDR1 and CDR2: SGHNT, YENEEA. The CDR3 length is 13 residues. The CDR3 is CASSLDPRDTQYF. Here the CDR3 DNA reads TGTGCCAGCAGCTTAGATCCCAGGGATACGCAGTATTTT.

This clone showed up just once. At one end, the junction sequence differs from germline, possibly due to a read error. The sample carries other DNA sequences with the same CDR3. The rearrangement uses TRBV5-1 and TRBJ1-1; D gene unclear. The CDR3 totals 11 residues. Germline values: CDR1 SGHRS, CDR2 YFSETQ. CDR3 bases: TGCGCCAGCAGCTTGAATACTGAAGCTTTCTTT. Translating it yields CASSLNTEAFF.

This rearrangement joins TRBV15 to TRBJ2-5; 11 bases align to TRBD1. This CDR3 has 16 amino acids. CDR1 is LNHNV, CDR2 YYDKDF, per germline (reference sequence). V gave up 4 bases and J gave up 4 bases; unmatched junction bases: 8. The CDR3 nucleotides are TGTGCCACCAGCAACCCAACGGACAGGGGGCGAGAGACCCAGTACTTC. Its translation is CATSNPTDRGRETQYF.

The chain employs TRBV4-1 and TRBJ2-7; tentatively, D is TRBD2 (5 bases). There are 16 residues in the CDR3. The V end was cut by 0 bases, the J end by 3 bases, with 15 bases between. Per the germline V gene, CDR1 is MGHRA and CDR2 is YSYEKL. Here the CDR3 reads CASSQDLLPGNYEQYF. CDR3 bases: TGCGCCAGCAGCCAAGATCTGTTACCGGGGAACTACGAGCAGTACTTC.

The rearrangement uses TRBV2 and TRBJ2-1; 11 bases are a match to TRBD2. The CDR3 covers 13 residues. The germline gives CDR1 SNHLY, CDR2 FYNNEI. Germline trimming cut 8 bases from V and 4 bases from J; bases unmatched to any gene: 1. CDR3 sequence reads: CASGTSGYNEQFF. CDR3 bases: TGTGCCAGCGGGACTAGCGGTTACAATGAGCAGTTCTTC. The entire variable domain, with the rest obtained from reference TRBV2 and TRBJ2-1, is as follows: EPEVTQTPSHQVTQMGQEVILRCVPISNHLYFYWYRQILGQKVEFLVSFYNNEISEKSEIFDDQFSVERPDGSNFTLKIRSTKLEDSAMYFCASGTSGYNEQFFGPGTRLTVL.